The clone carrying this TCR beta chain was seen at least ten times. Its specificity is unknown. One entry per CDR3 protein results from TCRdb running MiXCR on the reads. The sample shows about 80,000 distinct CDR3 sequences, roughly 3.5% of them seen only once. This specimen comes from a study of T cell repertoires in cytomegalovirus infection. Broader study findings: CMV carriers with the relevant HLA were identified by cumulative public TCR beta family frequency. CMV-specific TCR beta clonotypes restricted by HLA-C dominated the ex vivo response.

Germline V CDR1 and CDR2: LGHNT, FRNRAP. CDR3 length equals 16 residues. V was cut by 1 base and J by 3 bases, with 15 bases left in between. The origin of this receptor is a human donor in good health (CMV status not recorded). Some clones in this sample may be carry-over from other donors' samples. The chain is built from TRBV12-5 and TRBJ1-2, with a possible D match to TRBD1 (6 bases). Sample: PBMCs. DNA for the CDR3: TGTGCTAGTGGTTTGGCTCTAGGGGGGTCTGACTATGGCTACACCTTC. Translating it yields CASGLALGGSDYGYTF.